This TCR beta chain was recorded in a study of early T cells in non-severe SARS-CoV-2 infection. As for the study in general: Unpaired chains resulted from sequencing bulk RNA of unsorted whole blood. Notes on the study in general: VDJdb matching favored anti-spike CD8 responses, missing private and CD4 specificities.

Individual cDNA molecules received unique molecular identifiers. TCRdb analysed the 5' RACE reads with MiXCR anew, one entry per CDR3 protein. Counted here are about 100,000 distinct CDR3 sequences, about an eighth occurring once; the ten biggest clones make up 3.1%. The CDR3 has 13 amino acids. The V end was cut by 0 bases, the J end by 4 bases, with 4 bases between. Germline V gene lookup returns CDR1 MNHEY and CDR2 SVGAGI. This clonotype showed up just a few times. Its specificity is unknown. The J gene is TRBJ1-3, the V gene TRBV6-5; D gene unclear. The sequenced material came from whole blood. The source of this sequence is an adult who was a healthcare worker with PCR-confirmed SARS-CoV-2 infection or an uninfected control (not recorded which). Written as DNA, the CDR3 is TGTGCCAGCAGTTACTCGACCGGAAACACCATATATTTT. Protein product: CASSYSTGNTIYF.